This TCR beta chain derives from a study of shared clonotypes between healthy human individuals. Germline CDR1 SGHVS, CDR2 FNYEAQ. The junction had 8 bases not matched to a gene; V was cut back by 0 bases and J by 4 bases. The CDR3 loop spans 17 amino acids. Assay used: immunoSEQ multiplex PCR; TCRdb lists only in-frame clones, some missing. The sample holds some 1.5 million clones, approximately 98% seen once. A single count supports this clone. The gene calls are TRBV7-6 and TRBJ2-1; the match to TRBD2 covers 8 bases. The sequenced sample consisted of naive CD4+ T cells sorted from blood. Subset denoted: CD45RA+ positively selected. This TCR derives from a man aged 25 to 45 in good health. The DNA of the CDR3 is TGTGCCAGCAGCTTAGCCACTAGCGGTAGCTTTTACAATGAGCAGTTCTTC. It translates to CASSLATSGSFYNEQFF.